The 9 T cell receptor beta chains below were found in one sample sequenced in a study of blood T cell repertoires in COVID-19 (dated by TCRdb to between 2020 and 2021). Libraries were made using the immunoSEQ multiplex PCR assay. The table comes from immuneACCESS by way of TCRdb, which keeps in-frame sequences with V and J called. Part of the clones is missing from these tables; in studies checked, under half for an unresolved V gene and the rest for unknown reasons. The sample records about 330,000 clones, about 89% of which are singletons. The ten largest clones add up to approximately 5% of the sample. The source material was PBMCs or T cells enriched from blood (not recorded which). These receptors were collected from a woman aged 25-40 years who had recovered from COVID-19.

The CDR3: CASSNADRPIGEKLFF. The CDR3 DNA is TGTGCCAGCAGCAATGCAGACAGGCCCATTGGTGAAAAACTGTTTTTT. The chain combines TRBV21-1 with TRBJ1-4; TRBD1 is the table's D call and was not checked against the DNA. TRBV21-1 is shown as a pseudogene. The CDR3 is 16 residues long.

V and J are TRBV3-1 (or the pseudogene TRBV3-2) and TRBJ1-4; TRBD1 matches 9 bases. Germline trimming cut 1 base from V and 7 bases from J; bases unmatched to any gene: 7. The germline CDR1 and CDR2 sequences are LGHDT and YNNKEL (reference sequence). The CDR3 covers 16 residues. CDR3 nucleotides: TGTGCCAGCAGCCAAGGGTTACAGGGGGCGGGTGAAAAACTGTTTTTT. It codes for CASSQGLQGAGEKLFF.

This clone was counted only a few times. The genes are TRBV18 and TRBJ1-3; tentative D call: TRBD1 (5 bases). This CDR3 has 17 residues. The germline gives CDR1 KGHSH, CDR2 LQKENI. With 3 bases removed from V and 4 bases from J, the gap between germline ends came to 19 bases. CDR3 region: CASSPLAQGAIGNTIYF. The CDR3 DNA is TGTGCCAGCTCACCTCTGGCCCAGGGCGCAATCGGAAACACCATATATTTT.

In its sample, this clone was seen once. The V and J genes are TRBV5-1 and TRBJ1-3; TRBD1 matches at 7 bases. With 4 bases clipped from V and 3 bases from J, the junction kept 4 bases outside the gene matches. The CDR3 is 14 residues long. The germline V gene encodes CDR1 SGHRS and CDR2 YFSETQ. The CDR3 DNA follows: TGCGCCAGCAGCCTAGGGGGCAGTGGAAACACCATATATTTT. It encodes CASSLGGSGNTIYF.

The gene calls are TRBV4-3 and TRBJ2-3; 7 bases align to TRBD1. V lost 0 bases and J lost 1; bases outside the gene matches: 4. Germline V lookup: CDR1 LGHNA, CDR2 YSLEER. This CDR3 comprises 16 residues. The CDR3 DNA reads as TGCGCCAGCAGCCAAGAGAGACAGGGTGGCACAGATACGCAGTATTTT. Encoded protein: CASSQERQGGTDTQYF.

This rearrangement joins TRBV6-2 or TRBV6-3 to TRBJ1-6; no firm D call. V lost 2 bases to trimming and J lost 10 bases, with 6 bases between them. Germline V gives CDR1 MNHEY, CDR2 SVGEGT. There are 12 residues in the CDR3. The CDR3 nucleotides are TGTGCCAGCAGTTACGCGGTCTCACCCCTCCACTTT. It specifies CASSYAVSPLHF.

The chain recombines TRBV7-2 with TRBJ1-1, with D maybe TRBD1 (5 bases). Per the germline V gene, CDR1 is SGHTA and CDR2 is FQGNSA. This CDR3 contains 13 residues. With 3 bases removed from V and 7 bases from J, the gap between germline ends came to 12 bases. The CDR3 is CASSFIRQSEAFF. The CDR3 bases are TGTGCCAGCAGCTTCATTCGACAGAGTGAAGCTTTCTTT.

The rearrangement uses TRBV7-9 and TRBJ1-2; 8 positions match TRBD1. The CDR3 length is 14 residues. Germline trimming cut 1 base from V and 8 bases from J; bases unmatched to any gene: 6. CDR1 and CDR2 (germline): SEHNR, FQNEAQ (reference sequence). CDR3 sequence (DNA): TGTGCCAGCAGCTTAGACAGGGGGTCGACGGGCTACACCTTC. The encoded protein is CASSLDRGSTGYTF.

V and J are TRBV9 and TRBJ2-3; TRBD2 matches 7 bases. Trimming at V came to 6 bases and at J to 0 bases, leaving 1 base not matched to a gene. The CDR3 has 13 residues. Germline CDR1 reads SGDLS; CDR2 reads YYNGEE. The CDR3 region has the DNA TGTGCCAGCATGGGGGGGAGCACAGATACGCAGTATTTT. Translating it yields CASMGGSTDTQYF.